A selection of T cell receptor beta chains follows, all from one sample in a study of a mutant IDH1 vaccine in newly diagnosed glioma. Profiling relied on immunoSEQ multiplex PCR, and the TCRdb table lists in-frame clones only, not all of them. In the table there are under 35,000 clones, over 75% of which are singletons. The material was PBMCs, obtained from a glioma patient treated with radiotherapy, temozolomide or both. The receptor source for this set is a man aged 25-45 years with glioma. CDR3s include the opening cysteine and the closing phenylalanine or tryptophan. The D gene is left open where the match is weak. The listing skips clone size in some rows; elsewhere it reads once, few, many or a size class.

j_call v_call d_call clone_size cdr3_aa cdr3_nt
TRBJ2-7 TRBV27 NA NA CASSPGGQENYEQYF TGTGCCAGCAGTCCGGGGGGACAGGAAAACTACGAGCAGTACTTC
TRBJ2-7 TRBV7-6 NA NA CASSLEGGDAREQYF TGTGCCAGCAGCTTAGAGGGCGGGGATGCTCGCGAGCAGTACTTC
TRBJ2-7 TRBV30 NA NA CAWSPLGLTYEQYF TGTGCCTGGAGCCCACTAGGGTTAACCTACGAGCAGTACTTC
TRBJ1-1 TRBV5-1 NA NA CASSVRLMGLHVEAFF TGCGCCAGCAGCGTACGACTTATGGGGCTTCACGTTGAAGCTTTCTTT
TRBJ2-3 TRBV13 TRBD2 NA CASSNLTSGLTDTQYF TGTGCCAGCAGCAATCTGACTAGCGGGCTCACAGATACGCAGTATTTT
TRBJ2-7 TRBV7-2 TRBD1 NA CASSFLQGIYEQYF TGTGCCAGCAGCTTTCTACAGGGGATCTACGAGCAGTACTTC
TRBJ1-5 TRBV2 NA NA CASRRRGISNQPQHF TGTGCCAGCAGGAGACGAGGGATAAGCAATCAGCCCCAGCATTTT
TRBJ2-7 TRBV10-3 NA NA CAISDSDASSYEQYF TGTGCCATCAGTGATAGCGACGCGAGCTCCTACGAGCAGTACTTC
TRBJ2-1 TRBV5-5 NA NA CASSWGRGFLGFYNEQFF TGTGCCAGCAGCTGGGGAAGGGGGTTCCTCGGTTTTTACAATGAGCAGTTCTTC
TRBJ2-7 TRBV4-1 NA NA CASSHGEGSGYEQYF TGCGCCAGCAGCCATGGGGAAGGGTCAGGCTACGAGCAGTACTTC
TRBJ2-3 TRBV6-1 TRBD1 NA CASSHDRVSTDTQYF TGTGCCAGCAGTCACGACAGGGTTAGCACAGATACGCAGTATTTT
TRBJ2-7 TRBV2 TRBD2 NA CASSGDSGGKTYEQYF TGTGCCAGCAGTGGGGATAGCGGGGGTAAAACCTACGAGCAGTACTTC
TRBJ2-5 TRBV19 NA NA CASSTWDSGGQTQYF TGTGCCAGTAGTACCTGGGACAGCGGAGGGCAAACCCAGTACTTC
TRBJ2-3 TRBV10-3 NA NA CAISEGQTGQNTQYF TGTGCCATCAGTGAAGGGCAAACCGGGCAAAATACGCAGTATTTT
TRBJ2-3 TRBV5-1 TRBD2 NA CASSTLLAGGTDTQYF TGCGCCAGCAGCACCTTACTAGCGGGGGGCACAGATACGCAGTATTTT
TRBJ2-5 TRBV4-1 NA NA CASSQDTLGDTQETQYF TGCGCCAGCAGCCAAGATACATTAGGGGACACGCAAGAGACCCAGTACTTC
TRBJ2-3 TRBV30 TRBD2 NA CAWRRLAGSTDTQYF TGTGCCTGGAGACGACTAGCGGGTAGCACAGATACGCAGTATTTT
TRBJ1-1 TRBV18 NA few CASSQMSEAFF TGTGCCAGCTCACAGATGTCTGAAGCTTTCTTT
TRBJ1-4 TRBV5-3 NA once CARSLAVGVSEKLFF TGTGCCAGAAGCTTGGCAGTAGGGGTTAGTGAAAAACTGTTTTTT
TRBJ1-4 TRBV28 NA NA CASSLTAIVGEKLFF TGTGCCAGCAGTTTAACAGCAATCGTTGGTGAAAAACTGTTTTTT
TRBJ1-5 TRBV21-1 NA NA CASSREQEGNQPQHF TGTGCCAGCAGCAGGGAACAGGAGGGCAATCAGCCCCAGCATTTT
TRBJ1-2 TRBV11-2 TRBD1 NA CASSTGQAISYGYTF TGTGCCAGCAGCACGGGACAGGCGATTTCGTATGGCTACACCTTC
TRBJ2-5 TRBV9 TRBD2 NA CASSVAGLAGEAQYF TGTGCCAGCAGCGTAGCGGGACTAGCGGGAGAGGCCCAGTACTTC
TRBJ1-2 TRBV15 NA NA CATSRVVGWAAYGYTF TGTGCCACCAGCAGAGTCGTAGGTTGGGCAGCCTATGGCTACACCTTC
TRBJ1-2 TRBV19 NA NA CASSIGGSNYGYTF TGTGCCAGTAGTATAGGGGGATCGAACTATGGCTACACCTTC
TRBJ1-4 TRBV2 NA NA CASSEGTTNEKLFF TGTGCCAGCAGTGAAGGGACTACTAATGAAAAACTGTTTTTT
TRBJ1-1 TRBV14 NA NA CASSPLGELTEAFF TGTGCCAGCAGCCCTCTCGGGGAGCTCACTGAAGCTTTCTTT
TRBJ2-3 TRBV5-4 TRBD2 NA CASSLELAGITDTQYF TGTGCCAGCAGCTTGGAACTAGCGGGGATCACAGATACGCAGTATTTT
TRBJ1-5 TRBV19 NA NA CASSPGLDLQPQHF TGTGCCAGTAGTCCGGGACTTGATTTACAACCCCAGCATTTT
TRBJ1-1 TRBV27 TRBD1 NA CASRTSGQGVTEAFF TGTGCCAGCAGAACCTCGGGACAGGGGGTCACTGAAGCTTTCTTT
TRBJ2-1 TRBV5-1 NA NA CASSFPGTKTYNEQFF TGCGCCAGCAGTTTTCCGGGTACCAAAACATACAATGAGCAGTTCTTC
TRBJ2-1 TRBV7-9 TRBD2 NA CASSLEGWRLAGADEQFF TGTGCCAGCAGCTTAGAGGGCTGGCGGCTAGCGGGGGCCGATGAGCAGTTCTTC
TRBJ2-7 TRBV27 TRBD1 NA CASSSGTAVGYEQYF TGTGCCAGCAGTTCCGGGACAGCAGTCGGGTACGAGCAGTACTTC
TRBJ1-2 TRBV10-3 NA NA CAISESGSSYGYTF TGTGCCATCAGTGAATCGGGCAGTTCCTATGGCTACACCTTC
TRBJ2-2 TRBV5-6 TRBD1 NA CASSLGTDNTGELFF TGTGCCAGCAGCTTAGGGACAGATAACACCGGGGAGCTGTTTTTT
TRBJ1-5 TRBV30 NA few CACQTLAGNQPQHF TGTGCCTGCCAAACCTTGGCAGGGAATCAGCCCCAGCATTTT
TRBJ1-6 TRBV7-2 TRBD1 NA CASSWNTGGSSPLHF TGTGCCAGCAGCTGGAATACAGGGGGCTCTTCACCCCTCCACTTT